The present T cell receptor beta chain was sequenced within a study of blood T cell repertoires in COVID-19. Study-level information: Samples came from the United States, Italy and Spain, spanning acute and convalescent COVID-19. The cDNA or gDNA used as material had been derived from T cells, B-cell-depleted T cells, or PBMCs.

Sequencing used immunoSEQ multiplex PCR; TCRdb keeps in-frame clones, though not all of them. The table lists about 130,000 clones, around 86% of them singletons. The CDR3 spans 16 residues. CDR1 is LGHNA, CDR2 YNFKEQ, per germline. V was clipped by 1 base and J by 8 bases; unmatched bases: 8. The sequencing input was peripheral blood. The clonotype originates from a human donor in a cohort sampled during active COVID-19. This chain uses TRBV4-2 with TRBJ2-1, with 10 bases aligning to TRBD2. CDR3 residues: CASSQGRASGSDEQFF. DNA of the CDR3: TGTGCCAGCAGCCAAGGCCGGGCTAGCGGGAGCGATGAGCAGTTCTTC.